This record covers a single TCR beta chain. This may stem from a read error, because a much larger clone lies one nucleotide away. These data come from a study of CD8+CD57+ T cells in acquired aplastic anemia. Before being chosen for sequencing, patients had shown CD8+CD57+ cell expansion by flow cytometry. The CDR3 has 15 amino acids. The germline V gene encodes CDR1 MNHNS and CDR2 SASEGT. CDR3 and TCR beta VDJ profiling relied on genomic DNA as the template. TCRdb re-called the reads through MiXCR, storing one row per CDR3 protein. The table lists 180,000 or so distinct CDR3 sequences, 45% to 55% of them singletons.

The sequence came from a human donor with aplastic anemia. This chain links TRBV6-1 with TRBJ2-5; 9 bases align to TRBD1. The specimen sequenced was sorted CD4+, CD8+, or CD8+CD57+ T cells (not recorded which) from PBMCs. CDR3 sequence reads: CASTVTGGRIETQHF. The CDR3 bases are TGTGCCAGCACGGTCACAGGGGGCCGTATAGAGACCCAGCACTTC.